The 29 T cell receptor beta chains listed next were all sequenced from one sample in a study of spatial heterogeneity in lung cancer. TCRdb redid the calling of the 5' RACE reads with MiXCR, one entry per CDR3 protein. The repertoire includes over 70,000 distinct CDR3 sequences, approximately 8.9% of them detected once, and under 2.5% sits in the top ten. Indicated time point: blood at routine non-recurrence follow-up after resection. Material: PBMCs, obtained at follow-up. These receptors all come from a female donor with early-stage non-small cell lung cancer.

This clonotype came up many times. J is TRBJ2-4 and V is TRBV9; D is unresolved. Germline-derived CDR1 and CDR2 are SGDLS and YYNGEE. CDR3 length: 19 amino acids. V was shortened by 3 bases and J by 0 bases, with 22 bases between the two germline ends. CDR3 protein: CASSGQPTAETLAKNIQYF. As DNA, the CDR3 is TGTGCCAGCAGCGGGCAACCAACGGCGGAGACGTTAGCCAAAAACATTCAGTACTTC.

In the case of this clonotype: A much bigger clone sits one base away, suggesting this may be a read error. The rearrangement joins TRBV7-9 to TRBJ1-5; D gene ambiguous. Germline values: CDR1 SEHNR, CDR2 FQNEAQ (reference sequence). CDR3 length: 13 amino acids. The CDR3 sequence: CASSLRRNRPQHF. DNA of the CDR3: TGTGCCAGCAGCTTACGGCGCAATCGGCCCCAGCATTTT.

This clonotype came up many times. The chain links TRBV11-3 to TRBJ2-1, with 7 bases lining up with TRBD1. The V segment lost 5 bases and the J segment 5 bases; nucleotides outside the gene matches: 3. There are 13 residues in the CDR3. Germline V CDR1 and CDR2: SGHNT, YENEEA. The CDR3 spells CASSRDSHNEQFF. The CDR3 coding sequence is TGTGCCAGCAGCCGGGACAGTCACAATGAGCAGTTCTTC.

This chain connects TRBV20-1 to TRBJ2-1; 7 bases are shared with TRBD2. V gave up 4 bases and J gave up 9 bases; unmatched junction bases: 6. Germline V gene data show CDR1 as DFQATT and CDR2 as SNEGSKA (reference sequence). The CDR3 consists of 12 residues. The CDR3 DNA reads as TGCAGTGCTAAAGGACTAGAGGTTGAGCAGTTCTTC. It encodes CSAKGLEVEQFF.

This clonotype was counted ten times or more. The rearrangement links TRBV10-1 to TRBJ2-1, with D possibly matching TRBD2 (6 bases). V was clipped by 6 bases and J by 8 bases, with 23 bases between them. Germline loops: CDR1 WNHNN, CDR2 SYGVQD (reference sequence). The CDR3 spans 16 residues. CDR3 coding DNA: TGCGCCAGCAGAGTTTTCCCTACCGAGGAGGGTTATGAGCAGTTCTTC. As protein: CASRVFPTEEGYEQFF.

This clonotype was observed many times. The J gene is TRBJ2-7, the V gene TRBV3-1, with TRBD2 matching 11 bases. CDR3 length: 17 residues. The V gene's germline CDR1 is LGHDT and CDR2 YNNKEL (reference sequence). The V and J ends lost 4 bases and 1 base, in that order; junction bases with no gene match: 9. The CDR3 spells CASSPSTSGIRSYEQYF. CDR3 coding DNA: TGTGCCAGCAGCCCTTCGACTAGCGGGATCCGATCCTACGAGCAGTACTTC.

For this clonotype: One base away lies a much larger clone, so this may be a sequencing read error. This chain's CDR3 is CASSFLVGGTYNEHFF. The DNA of the CDR3 is TGTGCCAGCAGTTTTCTTGTCGGGGGAACCTACAATGAGCACTTCTTC. This sequence joins TRBV28 and TRBJ2-1; TRBD2 is a possible D gene (6 bases). This CDR3 has 16 amino acids. Germline V lookup: CDR1 MDHEN, CDR2 SYDVKM.

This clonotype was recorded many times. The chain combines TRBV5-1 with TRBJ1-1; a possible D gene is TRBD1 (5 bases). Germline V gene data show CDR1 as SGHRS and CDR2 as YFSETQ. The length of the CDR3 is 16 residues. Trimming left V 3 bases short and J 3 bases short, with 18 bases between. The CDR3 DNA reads TGCGCCAGCAGCTCTTCGGGGGAATCCGCTCACACTGAAGCTTTCTTT. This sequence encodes CASSSSGESAHTEAFF.

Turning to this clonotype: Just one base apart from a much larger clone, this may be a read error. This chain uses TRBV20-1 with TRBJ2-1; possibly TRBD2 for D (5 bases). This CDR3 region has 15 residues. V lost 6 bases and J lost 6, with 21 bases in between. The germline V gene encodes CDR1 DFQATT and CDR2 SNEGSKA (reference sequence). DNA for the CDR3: TGCAGTGCGGAGGAGCGGCGTAGTTCGAGCAATGAGCAGTTCTTC. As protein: CSAEERRSSSNEQFF.

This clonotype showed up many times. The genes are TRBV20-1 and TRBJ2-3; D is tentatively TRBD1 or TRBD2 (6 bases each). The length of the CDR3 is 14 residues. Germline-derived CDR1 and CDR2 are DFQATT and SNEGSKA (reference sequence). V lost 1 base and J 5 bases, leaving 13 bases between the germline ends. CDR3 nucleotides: TGCAGTGCTAGAGTAGGGGGGATTGAAGATACGCAGTATTTT. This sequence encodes CSARVGGIEDTQYF.

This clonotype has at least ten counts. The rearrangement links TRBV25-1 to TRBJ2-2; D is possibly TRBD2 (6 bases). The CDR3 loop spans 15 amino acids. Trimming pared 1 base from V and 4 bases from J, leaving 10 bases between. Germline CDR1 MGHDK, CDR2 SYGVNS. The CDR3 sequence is CASSEFLRGTGELFF. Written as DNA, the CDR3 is TGTGCCAGCAGTGAATTTTTGCGGGGCACCGGGGAGCTGTTTTTT.

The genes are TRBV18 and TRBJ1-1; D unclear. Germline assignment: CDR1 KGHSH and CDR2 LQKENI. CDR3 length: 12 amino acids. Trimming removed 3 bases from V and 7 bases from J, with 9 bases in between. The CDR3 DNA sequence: TGTGCCAGCTCACCTTTCTCGGGTGAAGCTTTCTTT. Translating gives CASSPFSGEAFF. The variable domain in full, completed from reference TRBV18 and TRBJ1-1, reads NAGVMQNPRHLVRRRGQEARLRCSPMKGHSHVYWYRQLPEEGLKFMVYLQKENIIDESGMPKERFSAEFPKEGPSILRIQQVVRGDSAAYFCASSPFSGEAFFGQGTRLTVV.

CDR3: CASSGRNTGELFF. The CDR3 nucleotides read TGTGCCAGTAGCGGGAGGAACACCGGGGAGCTGTTTTTT. The J gene is TRBJ2-2, the V gene TRBV19; D may be TRBD2 (6 bases). Germline CDR1 LNHDA, CDR2 SQIVND (reference sequence). The CDR3 has 13 amino acids. V lost 6 bases, J lost 1 base, and 6 bases lay in between.

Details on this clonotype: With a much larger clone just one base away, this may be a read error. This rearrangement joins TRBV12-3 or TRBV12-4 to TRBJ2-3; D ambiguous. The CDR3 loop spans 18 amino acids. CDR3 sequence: CASSFDPLGLTSTDRQYF. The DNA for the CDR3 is TGTGCCAGCAGTTTTGATCCACTTGGGCTAACAAGCACAGATAGGCAGTATTTT.

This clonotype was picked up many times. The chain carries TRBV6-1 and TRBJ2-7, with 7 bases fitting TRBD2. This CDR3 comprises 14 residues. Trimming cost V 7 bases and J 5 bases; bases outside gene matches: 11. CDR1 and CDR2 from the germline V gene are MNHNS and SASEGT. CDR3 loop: CASTDPAGENEQYF. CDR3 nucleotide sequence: TGTGCCAGCACCGACCCTGCGGGAGAAAACGAGCAGTACTTC.

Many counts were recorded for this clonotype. In nucleotides, the CDR3 is TGTGCCAGCAGTCATGCGGCGCCCTATGGCTACACCTTC. It translates to CASSHAAPYGYTF. This chain uses TRBV27 with TRBJ1-2, with D unresolved. This CDR3 region has 13 residues. V dropped 5 bases and J dropped 4 bases, with 11 bases sitting between them. CDR1 and CDR2 (germline): MNHEY, SMNVEV (reference sequence).

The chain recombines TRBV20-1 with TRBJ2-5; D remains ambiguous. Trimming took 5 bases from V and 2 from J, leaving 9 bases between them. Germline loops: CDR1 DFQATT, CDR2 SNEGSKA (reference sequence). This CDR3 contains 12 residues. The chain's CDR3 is CSAQTQQETQYF. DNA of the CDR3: TGCAGTGCTCAGACACAACAAGAGACCCAGTACTTC.

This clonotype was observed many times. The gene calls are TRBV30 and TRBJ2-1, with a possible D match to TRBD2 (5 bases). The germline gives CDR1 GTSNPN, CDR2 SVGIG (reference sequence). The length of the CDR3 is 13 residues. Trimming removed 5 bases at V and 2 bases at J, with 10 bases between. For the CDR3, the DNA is TGTGCCTGGTTATTGGAGGCCTACAATGAGCAGTTCTTC. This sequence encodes CAWLLEAYNEQFF.

As DNA, the CDR3 is TGTGCCAGCAGCCCACCGTTCCACGAGCAGTACTTC. Amino acids: CASSPPFHEQYF. The rearrangement uses TRBV7-2 and TRBJ2-7; D is undetermined. The CDR3 runs 12 residues. V was clipped by 5 bases and J by 5 bases, with 10 bases between them. Germline CDR1 and CDR2: SGHTA and FQGNSA.

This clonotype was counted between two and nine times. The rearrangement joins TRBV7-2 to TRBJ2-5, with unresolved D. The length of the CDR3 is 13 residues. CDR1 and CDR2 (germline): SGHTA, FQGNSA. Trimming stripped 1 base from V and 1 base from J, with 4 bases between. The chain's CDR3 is CASSLDPQETQYF. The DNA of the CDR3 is TGTGCCAGCAGCTTAGATCCCCAAGAGACCCAGTACTTC.

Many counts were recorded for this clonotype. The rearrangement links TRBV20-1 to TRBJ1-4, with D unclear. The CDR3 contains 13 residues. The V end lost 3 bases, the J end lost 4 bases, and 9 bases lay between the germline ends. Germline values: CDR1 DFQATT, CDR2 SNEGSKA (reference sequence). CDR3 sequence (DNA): TGCAGTGCTAGCTTAGGGCGTAATGAAAAACTGTTTTTT. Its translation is CSASLGRNEKLFF.

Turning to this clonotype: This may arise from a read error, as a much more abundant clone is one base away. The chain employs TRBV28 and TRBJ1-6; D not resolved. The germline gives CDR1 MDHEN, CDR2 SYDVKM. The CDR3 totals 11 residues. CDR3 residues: CVSSLNSPLHF. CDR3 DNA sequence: TGTGTCAGCAGTTTAAACTCACCCCTCCACTTT.

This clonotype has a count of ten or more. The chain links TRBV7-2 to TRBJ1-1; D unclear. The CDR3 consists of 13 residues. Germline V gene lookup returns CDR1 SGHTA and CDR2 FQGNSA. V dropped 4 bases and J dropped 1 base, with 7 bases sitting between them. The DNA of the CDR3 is TGTGCCAGCAGCTGGACGGCGAACACTGAAGCTTTCTTT. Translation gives CASSWTANTEAFF. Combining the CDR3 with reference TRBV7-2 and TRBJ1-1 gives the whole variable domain GAGVSQSPSNKVTEKGKDVELRCDPISGHTALYWYRQSLGQGLEFLIYFQGNSAPDKSGLPSDRFSAERTGGSVSTLTIQRTQQEDSAVYLCASSWTANTEAFFGQGTRLTVV.

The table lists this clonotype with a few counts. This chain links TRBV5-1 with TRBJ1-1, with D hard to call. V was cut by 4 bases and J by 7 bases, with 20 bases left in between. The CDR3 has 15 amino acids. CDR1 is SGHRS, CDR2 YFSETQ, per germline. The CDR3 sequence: CASSPTSKGGIEAFF. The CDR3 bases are TGCGCCAGCAGCCCGACCTCTAAGGGAGGCATTGAAGCTTTCTTT.

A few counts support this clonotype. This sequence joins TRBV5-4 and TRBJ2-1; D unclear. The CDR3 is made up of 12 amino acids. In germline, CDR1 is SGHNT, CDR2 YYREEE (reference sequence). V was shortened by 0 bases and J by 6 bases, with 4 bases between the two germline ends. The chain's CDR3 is CASSLGFNEQFF. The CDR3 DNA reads TGTGCCAGCAGCTTGGGCTTCAATGAGCAGTTCTTC.

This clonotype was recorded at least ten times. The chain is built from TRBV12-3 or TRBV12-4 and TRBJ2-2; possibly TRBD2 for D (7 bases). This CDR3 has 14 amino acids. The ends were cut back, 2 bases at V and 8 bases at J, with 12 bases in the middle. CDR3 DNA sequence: TGTGCCAGCAGTTTACGCGGGGGCGGTGGGGAGCTGTTTTTT. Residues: CASSLRGGGGELFF.

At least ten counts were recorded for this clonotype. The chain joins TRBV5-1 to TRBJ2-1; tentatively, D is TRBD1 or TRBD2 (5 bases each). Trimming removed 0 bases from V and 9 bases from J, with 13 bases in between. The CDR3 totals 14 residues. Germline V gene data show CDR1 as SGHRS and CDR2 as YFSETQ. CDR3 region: CASSLGGSFAEQFF. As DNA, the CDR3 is TGCGCCAGCAGCTTGGGGGGGAGTTTCGCTGAGCAGTTCTTC.

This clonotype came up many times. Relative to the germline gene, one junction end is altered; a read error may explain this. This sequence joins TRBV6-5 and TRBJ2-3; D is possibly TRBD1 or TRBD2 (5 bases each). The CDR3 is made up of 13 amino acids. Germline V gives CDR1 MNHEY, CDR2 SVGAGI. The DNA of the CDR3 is TGTGCCAGCAGTTACGGGGAGACAGATACACAGTATTTT. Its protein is CASSYGETDTQYF.

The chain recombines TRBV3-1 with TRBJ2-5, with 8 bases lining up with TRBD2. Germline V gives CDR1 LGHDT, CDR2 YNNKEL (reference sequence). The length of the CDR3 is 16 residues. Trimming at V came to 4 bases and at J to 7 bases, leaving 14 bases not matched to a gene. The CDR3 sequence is CASSPPGSGTSGTQYF. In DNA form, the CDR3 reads TGTGCCAGCAGCCCTCCGGGTAGCGGGACCAGCGGGACCCAGTACTTC.